One sample yielded the 28 T cell receptor beta chains listed below, sequenced in a study of CD8+ T cells in alopecia areata. Following extraction, RNA underwent reverse transcription to cDNA, which served as the sequencing template. Clones were sequenced by immunoSEQ multiplex PCR, and TCRdb holds only the in-frame ones, with some missing. The sample carries 34,000 or so clones, 55% recorded once. Specimen: NKG2D-high CD8+ T cells sorted from blood. Source of these receptors: a human donor with alopecia areata.

This clone was seen a handful of times. The chain employs TRBV6-6 and TRBJ1-4; a weak D match, TRBD1 (5 bases). Looked up from germline, CDR1 is MNHNY and CDR2 is SVGAGI (reference sequence). With 8 bases removed from V and 0 bases from J, the gap between germline ends came to 13 bases. The CDR3 sequence is 15 residues long. The CDR3 is CASLPGPTTNEKLFF. CDR3 DNA: TGTGCCAGCCTGCCGGGGCCAACAACTAATGAAAAACTGTTTTTT.

The table lists this clone with a few counts. The chain carries TRBV5-6 and TRBJ1-1; D remains unclear. The germline V gene has CDR1 SGHDT and CDR2 YYEEEE. This CDR3 is 11 amino acids long. V was clipped by 5 bases and J by 5 bases, with 7 bases between them. The CDR3 reads CASSVGTEAFF. The DNA for the CDR3 is TGTGCCAGCAGTGTTGGGACTGAAGCTTTCTTT.

The chain is built from TRBV5-1 and TRBJ2-5, with 7 bases aligning to TRBD1. The closer fit of TRBJ2-7 to the DNA end suggests the J call may be wrong. The CDR3 length is 15 residues. Germline CDR1 reads SGHRS; CDR2 reads YFSETQ. The CDR3 DNA reads TGCGCCAGCAGCCCAACGACAGGGTTTAACCACGAGCAGTACTTC. Translation: CASSPTTGFNHEQYF.

The CDR3 region has the DNA TGTGCCAGCAGTCCCCACGAAGTAGTCTACGAGCAGTACTTC. It codes for CASSPHEVVYEQYF. The gene calls are TRBV27 and TRBJ2-7, with D hard to call. The CDR3 is 14 amino acids. V dropped 5 bases and J dropped 3 bases, with 14 bases sitting between them. The germline V gene encodes CDR1 MNHEY and CDR2 SMNVEV (reference sequence).

This clone was seen a handful of times. The chain uses TRBV5-6 and TRBJ1-1; D not certain. This CDR3 is 12 amino acids long. Germline V gene data show CDR1 as SGHDT and CDR2 as YYEEEE. Trimming removed 7 bases from V and 4 bases from J, with 11 bases in between. In nucleotides, the CDR3 is TGTGCCAGCCTATCCCCGGGCACTGAAGCTTTCTTT. It specifies CASLSPGTEAFF.

The chain joins TRBV14 to TRBJ2-1; either TRBD1 or TRBD2 may supply D (5 bases each). CDR3 size: 17 residues. V was pared by 0 bases and J by 7 bases, with 19 bases between. Per germline, CDR1 SGHDN and CDR2 FVKESK. CDR3 in amino acids: CASSQDEWGSDSNEQFF. CDR3 coding DNA: TGTGCCAGCAGCCAAGATGAATGGGGGTCGGACTCTAATGAGCAGTTCTTC.

This clone was recorded only once. The chain joins TRBV4-1 to TRBJ2-7; 9 bases match TRBD1. This CDR3 has 15 amino acids. Germline loops: CDR1 MGHRA, CDR2 YSYEKL. Trimming cost V 0 bases and J 2 bases; bases outside gene matches: 2. CDR3 residues: CASSQERTGAYEQYF. CDR3 DNA sequence: TGCGCCAGCAGCCAAGAAAGGACAGGGGCCTACGAGCAGTACTTC.

The gene calls are TRBV9 and TRBJ1-5; a weak D match, TRBD1 (6 bases). The CDR3 runs to 14 residues. The germline CDR1 and CDR2 sequences are SGDLS and YYNGEE. Trimming stripped 3 bases from V and 9 bases from J, with 16 bases between. CDR3 sequence: CASSDSTGTGPQHF. The DNA of the CDR3 is TGTGCCAGCAGCGACTCGACAGGTACGGGGCCCCAGCATTTT.

This chain links TRBV5-4 with TRBJ2-3; D not certain. Trimming shortened V by 4 bases and J by 0 bases, and 9 bases separated the two germline ends. The CDR3 has 14 residues. CDR1 and CDR2 from the germline V gene are SGHNT and YYREEE (reference sequence). CDR3 residues: CASSQFSSTDTQYF. CDR3 coding DNA: TGTGCCAGCAGCCAATTCTCTAGCACAGATACGCAGTATTTT.

There are a few counts of this clone. V and J are TRBV7-9 and TRBJ1-2; 9 bases are a match to TRBD1. The junction had 2 bases not matched to a gene; V was cut back by 5 bases and J by 4 bases. The germline V gene has CDR1 SEHNR and CDR2 FQNEAQ (reference sequence). The CDR3 is made up of 13 amino acids. CDR3 nucleotide sequence: TGTGCCAGCAGCGCGGGACAGGGCTATGGCTACACCTTC. As protein: CASSAGQGYGYTF.

The chain is built from TRBV15 and TRBJ2-3; 7 bases fit TRBD2. Germline V gene lookup returns CDR1 LNHNV and CDR2 YYDKDF (reference sequence). The CDR3 spans 15 residues. Unmatched junction bases numbered 6, after V lost 3 bases and J lost 3 bases. As DNA, the CDR3 is TGTGCCACCAGCAGGGCCTTCGGGGGGACAGATACGCAGTATTTT. Translation gives CATSRAFGGTDTQYF.

The chain uses TRBV7-3 and TRBJ2-7; weak D call: TRBD2 (5 bases). This CDR3 region has 15 residues. V was pared by 7 bases and J by 2 bases, with 18 bases between. From germline, CDR1 is SGHTA and CDR2 FQGTGA. CDR3 sequence: CASIELKRVTYEQYF. The CDR3 DNA sequence: TGTGCCAGCATCGAACTCAAGAGGGTTACCTACGAGCAGTACTTC.

The chain carries TRBV30 and TRBJ2-3, with D perhaps matching TRBD2 (5 bases). The CDR3 loop spans 15 amino acids. Germline-derived CDR1 and CDR2 are GTSNPN and SVGIG (reference sequence). Trimming pared 0 bases from V and 4 bases from J, leaving 14 bases between. CDR3 DNA sequence: TGTGCCTGGAGTGTAGCGGCAAAGGTACCAGATACGCAGTATTTT. Amino acids: CAWSVAAKVPDTQYF.

The rearrangement links TRBV2 to TRBJ1-2, with D possibly TRBD1 on 5 matching bases. The CDR3 is 12 residues long. Germline V gene sequence: CDR1 SNHLY, CDR2 FYNNEI. Trimming took off 4 bases at V and 5 bases at J, with 8 bases between the two ends. DNA of the CDR3: TGTGCCAGCAGTGGGGACGTTTATGGCTACACCTTC. It encodes CASSGDVYGYTF.

This clone was counted a single time. The chain employs TRBV6-5 and TRBJ1-4; a weak D match, TRBD1 (6 bases). CDR3 size: 15 residues. Germline V gene sequence: CDR1 MNHEY, CDR2 SVGAGI. Trimming shortened V by 10 bases and J by 8 bases, and 23 bases separated the two germline ends. The CDR3 here is CATRSAGQSGEKLFF. In DNA, the CDR3 is TGTGCCACCAGGTCGGCCGGACAGAGTGGCGAAAAACTGTTTTTT.

This chain links TRBV5-6 with TRBJ2-5; 7 bases fit TRBD1. J gave up 5 bases and V 0 bases, and 7 bases lay outside the gene matches. There are 15 residues in the CDR3. Per the germline V gene, CDR1 is SGHDT and CDR2 is YYEEEE. The CDR3 region has the DNA TGTGCCAGCAGCTTGGTAGGGGGCCGCCGGGAGACCCAGTACTTC. Translated, it gives CASSLVGGRRETQYF.

V and J are TRBV7-6 and TRBJ2-7; D is perhaps TRBD1 (6 bases). The CDR3 has 13 residues. V was clipped by 5 bases and J by 0 bases, with 8 bases between them. Germline V gene lookup returns CDR1 SGHVS and CDR2 FNYEAQ. The CDR3 region has the DNA TGTGCCAGCAGCCAGGGGCCCTCCTACGAGCAGTACTTC. It is translated as CASSQGPSYEQYF.

This clone was observed a single time. The chain is built from TRBV7-9 and TRBJ2-2; 8 bases agree with TRBD2. The junction had 7 bases not matched to a gene; V was cut back by 5 bases and J by 2 bases. The CDR3 has 16 amino acids. Germline loops: CDR1 SEHNR, CDR2 FQNEAQ (reference sequence). The CDR3 DNA reads as TGTGCCAGCAGCCCCCATGCGGGGGGTAACACCGGGGAGCTGTTTTTT. This sequence encodes CASSPHAGGNTGELFF. Using reference TRBV7-9 and TRBJ2-2 for the parts outside the CDR3, the full variable domain is DTGVSQNPRHKITKRGQNVTFRCDPISEHNRLYWYRQTLGQGPEFLTYFQNEAQLEKSRLLSDRFSAERPKGSFSTLEIQRTEQGDSAMYLCASSPHAGGNTGELFFGEGSRLTVL.

This clone has only a few counts. The chain uses TRBV28 and TRBJ2-5; D ambiguous. The CDR3 spans 13 residues. The V and J ends lost 5 bases and 2 bases respectively, with 9 bases between them. CDR1 and CDR2 (germline): MDHEN, SYDVKM. The CDR3 protein is CASSVRVQETQYF. CDR3 nucleotides: TGTGCCAGCAGTGTTAGGGTTCAAGAGACCCAGTACTTC. The variable domain in full, with the rest retrieved from reference TRBV28 and TRBJ2-5, is DVKVTQSSRYLVKRTGEKVFLECVQDMDHENMFWYRQDPGLGLRLIYFSYDVKMKEKGDIPEGYSVSREKKERFSLILESASTNQTSMYLCASSVRVQETQYFGPGTRLLVL.

The chain uses TRBV27 and TRBJ2-7; 7 nucleotides align to TRBD1. V trimming: 0 bases; J trimming: 3 bases; junction bases outside the gene matches: 5. The CDR3 totals 15 residues. Germline CDR1 reads MNHEY; CDR2 reads SMNVEV (reference sequence). The CDR3 DNA reads as TGTGCCAGCAGTTTATCGCCGGGACAGCACTACGAGCAGTACTTC. Its translation is CASSLSPGQHYEQYF.

This clone was counted a few times. The chain has TRBV29-1 and TRBJ1-2; 8 nucleotides line up with TRBD1. In germline, CDR1 is SQVTM, CDR2 ANQGSEA. This CDR3 is built from 14 residues. V trimming: 1 base; J trimming: 4 bases; junction bases outside the gene matches: 5. Here the CDR3 DNA reads TGCAGCGTTGAAGCCCCAGGGGGCTTCTATGGCTACACCTTC. Translated: CSVEAPGGFYGYTF. The variable domain in full, completed from reference TRBV29-1 and TRBJ1-2, reads SAVISQKPSRDICQRGTSLTIQCQVDSQVTMMFWYRQQPGQSLTLIATANQGSEATYESGFVIDKFPISRPNLTFSTLTVSNMSPEDSSIYLCSVEAPGGFYGYTFGSGTRLTVV.

This sequence joins TRBV27 and TRBJ2-5; a weak D match, TRBD2 (5 bases). The J call is in doubt because the DNA end fits TRBJ2-7 better. This CDR3 comprises 15 residues. Germline-derived CDR1 and CDR2 are MNHEY and SMNVEV (reference sequence). As DNA, the CDR3 is TGTGCCAGCAGTTTCAGCGGTCTGAGGAACTACGAGCAGTACTTC. Protein: CASSFSGLRNYEQYF.

The V call is TRBV5-1, the J call TRBJ2-7, with no clear D. Per germline, CDR1 SGHRS and CDR2 YFSETQ. The CDR3 totals 13 residues. V gave up 7 bases and J gave up 2 bases, with 13 bases separating them. CDR3 sequence (DNA): TGCGCCAGCCGCGACGAGATTACCTACGAGCAGTACTTC. This sequence encodes CASRDEITYEQYF.

V and J are TRBV7-6 and TRBJ2-7; D unresolved. The CDR3 extends over 14 amino acids. V was cut by 2 bases and J by 0 bases, with 8 bases left in between. Germline V gene data show CDR1 as SGHVS and CDR2 as FNYEAQ. CDR3 sequence: CASSLRRSSYEQYF. The CDR3 DNA sequence: TGTGCCAGCAGCTTAAGAAGGAGCTCCTACGAGCAGTACTTC.

The V gene is TRBV7-9, the J gene TRBJ2-2, with 10 bases aligning to TRBD2. The CDR3 spans 16 residues. With V trimmed by 5 bases and J by 9 bases, 12 bases remained unmatched. The germline CDR1 and CDR2 sequences are SEHNR and FQNEAQ (reference sequence). CDR3 in amino acids: CASSGDPASGSRELFF. In DNA, the CDR3 is TGTGCCAGCAGCGGTGATCCGGCTAGCGGGAGCAGGGAGCTGTTTTTT.

About this clone itself: At one boundary the junction diverges from the germline segment, which might be a read error. The chain uses TRBV5-1 and TRBJ2-5; D uncertain. CDR3 length: 13 residues. Germline V gene lookup returns CDR1 SGHRS and CDR2 YFSETQ. The CDR3 is CASSLEMDPRLNF. The CDR3 DNA follows: TGCGCCAGCAGCTTGGAGATGGACCCGAGATTAAACTTC.

The CDR3 bases are TGCGCCAGCAGTCAATCGTACCCGAAGGACGGGGGGACTGAAGCTTTCTTT. This gives the protein CASSQSYPKDGGTEAFF. This chain links TRBV23-1 with TRBJ1-1; the D gene is possibly TRBD1 (5 bases). TRBV23-1 carries the ORF label, with uncertain function. The V and J ends lost 0 bases and 5 bases respectively, with 19 bases between them. This CDR3 comprises 17 residues.

This clone has a handful of counts. The genes are TRBV28 and TRBJ2-7; D ambiguous. CDR3 length: 13 amino acids. From germline, CDR1 is MDHEN and CDR2 SYDVKM. Trimming took off 6 bases at V and 6 bases at J, with 15 bases between the two ends. The CDR3 is CASSSTVRSEQYF. In DNA form, the CDR3 reads TGTGCCAGCAGCTCAACAGTCCGCTCCGAGCAGTACTTC.